This TCR beta chain is drawn from a study of blood T cell repertoires in COVID-19 (dated by TCRdb to about 2020). Looking at the study overall: Samples covering the acute and convalescent phases of COVID-19 were provided by collaborators in the United States, Italy and Spain. The material from the prospective study consisted of cDNA or gDNA derived from T cells, B-cell-depleted T cells, or PBMCs. The dataset comprised deeply sampled blood TCRbeta repertoires from subjects exposed to, actively infected with, or recovered from COVID-19. The repertoires were released in a freely available public database meant as a resource for research on the immune response to SARS-CoV-2. The samples were drawn from two sources: the first 160 participants of the ongoing ImmuneRACE study, and fewer than 1,500 subjects contributed by 6 global collaborators. Sample metadata almost always included a de-identified subject ID, COVID-19 status, age in years and sex. Where available, HLA class I and class II types were obtained from metadata supplied by the sample provider rather than from assay-based typing.

TCRbeta CDR3 regions were amplified from genomic DNA using the immunoSEQ Assay, a bias-controlled multiplex PCR. Under the source paper's analysis protocol: The number of nucleated cells in each sample was estimated by amplification of reference gene primers within the assay. To quantify the absolute abundance of each unique TCRbeta CDR3 rearrangement, sequence reads were collapsed and filtered. For each sample, productive Simpson clonality was calculated as the square root of Simpson's diversity index over productive rearrangements. TCRdb limited this immuneACCESS table to in-frame rearrangements with V and J called. A share of clones is missing; checked studies link under half to unresolved V genes, and the rest is unexplained. Clone size and the V and J calls come from that table; the DNA yielded D and trimming. Within this sample are a few hundred thousand clones, with 86% of them counted one time only. The ten largest clones add up to less than 9% of the sample.

About this clone: This receptor's antigen is unknown. The input lacks base qualities; no much larger clone sits a single base away.

From its cysteine to its phenylalanine, the CDR3 spans 15 amino acids. Kept here is only the CDR3 DNA, which spans 45 bases and is read in frame from base 1. CDR1 and CDR2 are drawn from the germline V gene (reference sequence): SEHNR, FQNEAQ. At the junction V is shortened by 5 bases and J by 12 bases; bases outside the gene matches: 7. What the authors observed across the whole study: How much clinical and demographic metadata was included differed by source and by participant, and the metadata was provided uncurated.

At one collaborating source in Seattle, patients were enrolled during active infection and were followed longitudinally through the course of disease. The collaborating institutions used their own protocols to collect whole blood in K2EDTA tubes. For TCRbeta analysis, collaborator samples were shipped as frozen whole blood, as isolated PBMCs, or as DNA extracted from either sample type. Sequencing input: peripheral blood. This chain is built from TRBV7-9 and TRBJ2-1; the central 16 bases match TRBD2. The source is an older woman with COVID-19, enrolled during active disease. The nucleotide sequence is given as TGTGCCAGCAGCCCCGGAGGGACTAGCGGGGGGGTGCAGTTCTTC. Translated, it reads CASSPGGTSGGVQFF.